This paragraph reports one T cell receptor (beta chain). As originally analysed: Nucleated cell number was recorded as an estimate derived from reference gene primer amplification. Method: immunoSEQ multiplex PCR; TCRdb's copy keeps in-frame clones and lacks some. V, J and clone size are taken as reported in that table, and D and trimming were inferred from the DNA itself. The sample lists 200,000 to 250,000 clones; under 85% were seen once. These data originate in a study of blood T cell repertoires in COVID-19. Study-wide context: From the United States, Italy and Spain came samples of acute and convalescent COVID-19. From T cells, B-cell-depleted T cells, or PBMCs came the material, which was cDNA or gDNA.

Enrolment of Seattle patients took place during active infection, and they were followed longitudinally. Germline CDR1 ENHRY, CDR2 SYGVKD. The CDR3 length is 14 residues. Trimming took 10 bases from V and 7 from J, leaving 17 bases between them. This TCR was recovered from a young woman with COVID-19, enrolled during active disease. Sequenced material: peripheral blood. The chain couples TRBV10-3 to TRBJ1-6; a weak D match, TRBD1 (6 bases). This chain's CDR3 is CATQTGSGNSPLHF. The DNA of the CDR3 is TGTGCCACACAAACAGGGTCGGGGAATTCACCCCTCCACTTT.